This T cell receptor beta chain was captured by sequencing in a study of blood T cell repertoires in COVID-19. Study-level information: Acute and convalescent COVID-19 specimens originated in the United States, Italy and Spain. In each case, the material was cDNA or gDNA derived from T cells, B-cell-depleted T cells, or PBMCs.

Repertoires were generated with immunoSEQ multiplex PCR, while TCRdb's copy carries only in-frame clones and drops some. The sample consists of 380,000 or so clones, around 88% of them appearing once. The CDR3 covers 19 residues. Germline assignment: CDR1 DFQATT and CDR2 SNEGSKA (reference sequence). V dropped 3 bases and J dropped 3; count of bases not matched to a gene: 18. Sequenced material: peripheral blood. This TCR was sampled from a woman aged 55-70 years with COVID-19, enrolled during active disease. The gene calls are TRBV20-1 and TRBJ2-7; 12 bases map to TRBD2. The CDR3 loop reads CSASPPPGTSGRLYYEQYF. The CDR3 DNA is TGCAGTGCTAGTCCTCCCCCCGGGACTAGCGGGCGTCTTTACTACGAGCAGTACTTC.